These T cell receptor beta chains were read from a single sample in a study of T cell responses to AZD1222 COVID-19 vaccine. Sequencing used immunoSEQ multiplex PCR; TCRdb keeps in-frame clones, though not all of them. The repertoire has roughly 150,000 clones, approximately 85% of them found once; the top ten carry about 8%. The sample was peripheral blood, taken on day 0 of AZD1222 vaccination. The source is an adult in good health. CDR3s include the opening cysteine and the closing phenylalanine or tryptophan. Fields, in order: V gene, J gene, clone size, D gene, CDR3 protein, CDR3 DNA. D genes are given only for firm matches. The size field is filled for only some rows; it gives once, few, many or a size class.

V gene: TRBV4-1
J gene: TRBJ2-2
clone size: NA
D gene: NA
CDR3 protein: CASSQERANTGELFF
CDR3 DNA: TGCGCCAGCAGCCAAGAACGGGCGAACACCGGGGAGCTGTTTTTT

V gene: TRBV6-1
J gene: TRBJ2-7
clone size: NA
D gene: NA
CDR3 protein: CASSDSAGEQYF
CDR3 DNA: TGTGCCAGCAGTGATTCGGCCGGCGAGCAGTACTTC

V gene: TRBV15
J gene: TRBJ1-2
clone size: NA
D gene: NA
CDR3 protein: CATSRDRNGYTF
CDR3 DNA: TGTGCCACCAGCAGGGATAGGAATGGCTACACCTTC

V gene: TRBV27
J gene: TRBJ1-1
clone size: NA
D gene: TRBD1
CDR3 protein: CASSTDRATEAFF
CDR3 DNA: TGTGCCAGCAGTACGGACAGGGCCACTGAAGCTTTCTTT

V gene: TRBV29-1
J gene: TRBJ2-2
clone size: NA
D gene: TRBD2
CDR3 protein: CSGGGADTGELFF
CDR3 DNA: TGCAGCGGCGGGGGGGCCGACACCGGGGAGCTGTTTTTT

V gene: TRBV6-6
J gene: TRBJ2-7
clone size: few
D gene: NA
CDR3 protein: CASSYSGLYEQYF
CDR3 DNA: TGTGCCAGCAGTTACTCGGGGCTCTACGAGCAGTACTTC

V gene: TRBV30
J gene: TRBJ2-7
clone size: NA
D gene: NA
CDR3 protein: CAWSVSRGQYF
CDR3 DNA: TGTGCCTGGAGTGTATCTAGGGGCCAGTACTTC

V gene: TRBV7-9
J gene: TRBJ1-1
clone size: few
D gene: NA
CDR3 protein: CASSPGIEAFF
CDR3 DNA: TGTGCCAGCAGCCCCGGGATTGAAGCTTTCTTT

V gene: TRBV7-7
J gene: TRBJ2-1
clone size: once
D gene: NA
CDR3 protein: CASATQPTNEQFF
CDR3 DNA: TGTGCTAGCGCGACCCAACCCACCAATGAGCAGTTCTTC

V gene: TRBV10-2
J gene: TRBJ2-3
clone size: NA
D gene: NA
CDR3 protein: CASRTTSIGDTQYF
CDR3 DNA: TGCGCCAGCAGAACCACTAGCATAGGGGATACGCAGTATTTT

V gene: TRBV19
J gene: TRBJ1-1
clone size: NA
D gene: NA
CDR3 protein: CASTPITAGFMNTEAFF
CDR3 DNA: TGTGCCAGTACCCCTATTACCGCAGGTTTTATGAACACTGAAGCTTTCTTT

V gene: TRBV12-5
J gene: TRBJ2-2
clone size: NA
D gene: TRBD2
CDR3 protein: CASGQSGTSGSVTGELFF
CDR3 DNA: TGTGCTAGTGGTCAATCCGGGACTAGCGGGAGTGTAACCGGGGAGCTGTTTTTT

V gene: TRBV6-1
J gene: TRBJ1-4
clone size: NA
D gene: NA
CDR3 protein: CASSEGSVNEKLFF
CDR3 DNA: TGTGCCAGCAGTGAAGGGAGCGTTAATGAAAAACTGTTTTTT

V gene: TRBV10-1
J gene: TRBJ1-2
clone size: NA
D gene: TRBD1
CDR3 protein: CASSGDRTYGYTF
CDR3 DNA: TGCGCCAGCAGCGGGGACAGAACCTATGGCTACACCTTC

V gene: TRBV10-2
J gene: TRBJ2-3
clone size: NA
D gene: NA
CDR3 protein: CASTRDRRDPDTQYF
CDR3 DNA: TGCGCCAGCACCAGGGATCGCAGGGACCCAGATACGCAGTATTTT

V gene: TRBV30
J gene: TRBJ2-1
clone size: NA
D gene: TRBD2
CDR3 protein: CAWSRAGLAASYNEQFF
CDR3 DNA: TGTGCCTGGAGTCGAGCGGGGCTGGCGGCCTCCTACAATGAGCAGTTCTTC

V gene: TRBV9
J gene: TRBJ2-7
clone size: few
D gene: TRBD2
CDR3 protein: CASSVVLPGTSGPSSYEQYF
CDR3 DNA: TGTGCCAGCAGCGTAGTATTACCCGGGACTAGCGGCCCGAGCTCCTACGAGCAGTACTTC

V gene: TRBV7-9
J gene: TRBJ2-7
clone size: NA
D gene: TRBD1
CDR3 protein: CASSLDFLTGASSYEQYF
CDR3 DNA: TGTGCCAGCAGCTTAGACTTCTTGACAGGGGCTAGCTCCTACGAGCAGTACTTC

V gene: TRBV19
J gene: TRBJ2-1
clone size: NA
D gene: TRBD2
CDR3 protein: CAEGGLAGEESLLYNEQFF
CDR3 DNA: TGTGCCGAAGGGGGACTAGCGGGAGAAGAGTCCCTCCTTTACAATGAGCAGTTCTTC

V gene: TRBV2
J gene: TRBJ2-3
clone size: few
D gene: NA
CDR3 protein: CARGGDGPSTDTQYF
CDR3 DNA: TGTGCCAGAGGGGGGGACGGCCCTAGCACAGATACGCAGTATTTT

V gene: TRBV19
J gene: TRBJ2-5
clone size: NA
D gene: TRBD2
CDR3 protein: CASRTAGGVETQYF
CDR3 DNA: TGTGCCAGTAGGACAGCGGGAGGGGTAGAGACCCAGTACTTC

V gene: TRBV9
J gene: TRBJ2-2
clone size: NA
D gene: TRBD2
CDR3 protein: CASSVAWGGAGTGELFF
CDR3 DNA: TGTGCCAGCAGCGTAGCTTGGGGAGGGGCGGGCACCGGGGAGCTGTTTTTT

V gene: TRBV5-1
J gene: TRBJ1-6
clone size: NA
D gene: NA
CDR3 protein: CASSFWEASNSPLHF
CDR3 DNA: TGCGCCAGCAGCTTTTGGGAAGCATCTAATTCACCCCTCCACTTT

V gene: TRBV6-5
J gene: TRBJ1-5
clone size: NA
D gene: TRBD1
CDR3 protein: CASSGGQSSNQPQHF
CDR3 DNA: TGTGCCAGTTCCGGGGGACAGAGTAGCAATCAGCCCCAGCATTTT

V gene: TRBV3-1/TRBV3-2
J gene: TRBJ2-7
clone size: NA
D gene: NA
CDR3 protein: CASSQGVGTENYEQYF
CDR3 DNA: TGTGCCAGCAGCCAAGGTGTCGGGACGGAGAACTACGAGCAGTACTTC

V gene: TRBV10-3
J gene: TRBJ2-1
clone size: NA
D gene: NA
CDR3 protein: CAISDVSLHEQFF
CDR3 DNA: TGTGCCATCAGTGACGTAAGCCTACATGAGCAGTTCTTC

V gene: TRBV7-9
J gene: TRBJ2-3
clone size: NA
D gene: TRBD2
CDR3 protein: CASSGSGGDPDTQYF
CDR3 DNA: TGTGCCAGCAGCGGTAGCGGGGGTGACCCAGATACGCAGTATTTT

V gene: TRBV5-1
J gene: TRBJ2-7
clone size: NA
D gene: TRBD1
CDR3 protein: CASSTGGTYEQYF
CDR3 DNA: TGCGCCAGCTCGACAGGGGGCACCTACGAGCAGTACTTC

V gene: TRBV6-6
J gene: TRBJ2-7
clone size: NA
D gene: NA
CDR3 protein: CASRSSAGRDEQYF
CDR3 DNA: TGTGCCAGCAGGTCTTCGGCCGGCCGCGACGAGCAGTACTTC

V gene: TRBV5-1
J gene: TRBJ2-7
clone size: NA
D gene: NA
CDR3 protein: CASSPKLGTLYEQYF
CDR3 DNA: TGCGCCAGCAGCCCCAAACTCGGGACTCTCTACGAGCAGTACTTC

V gene: TRBV10-3
J gene: TRBJ1-2
clone size: NA
D gene: NA
CDR3 protein: CAISESPLHYGYTF
CDR3 DNA: TGTGCCATCAGTGAGTCCCCCCTTCACTATGGCTACACCTTC

V gene: TRBV2
J gene: TRBJ1-2
clone size: once
D gene: NA
CDR3 protein: CASGHRDAYGYTF
CDR3 DNA: TGTGCCAGCGGCCACAGGGACGCCTATGGCTACACCTTC

V gene: TRBV5-1
J gene: TRBJ2-3
clone size: once
D gene: NA
CDR3 protein: CASSFRPGIDTQYF
CDR3 DNA: TGCGCCAGCAGCTTTCGCCCGGGCATAGATACGCAGTATTTT

V gene: TRBV19
J gene: TRBJ2-7
clone size: NA
D gene: TRBD1
CDR3 protein: CASSIVGQADEQYF
CDR3 DNA: TGTGCCAGTAGTATAGTGGGACAGGCGGACGAGCAGTACTTC

V gene: TRBV28
J gene: TRBJ1-1
clone size: NA
D gene: TRBD1
CDR3 protein: CASPSRDSRIGILSNTEAFF
CDR3 DNA: TGTGCCAGTCCGAGTAGGGACAGCCGGATCGGTATTCTATCGAACACTGAAGCTTTCTTT

V gene: TRBV2
J gene: TRBJ1-1
clone size: few
D gene: TRBD1
CDR3 protein: CASSDRDRGLSDTEAFF
CDR3 DNA: TGTGCCAGCAGTGATCGGGACAGGGGTTTGAGTGACACTGAAGCTTTCTTT

V gene: TRBV7-9
J gene: TRBJ2-1
clone size: few
D gene: NA
CDR3 protein: CASSRRLRGDEQFF
CDR3 DNA: TGTGCCAGCAGCCGCCGGTTGAGGGGTGATGAGCAGTTCTTC

V gene: TRBV11-3
J gene: TRBJ2-2
clone size: once
D gene: NA
CDR3 protein: CASSLEGPNTGELFF
CDR3 DNA: TGTGCCAGCAGCTTAGAGGGGCCGAACACCGGGGAGCTGTTTTTT

V gene: TRBV25-1
J gene: TRBJ2-2
clone size: NA
D gene: NA
CDR3 protein: CASSEQEVSGELFF
CDR3 DNA: TGTGCCAGCAGTGAACAGGAAGTCAGCGGGGAGCTGTTTTTT

V gene: TRBV19
J gene: TRBJ1-1
clone size: NA
D gene: NA
CDR3 protein: CASSVSGEGRTEAFF
CDR3 DNA: TGTGCCAGTAGTGTCTCCGGGGAAGGGAGGACTGAAGCTTTCTTT

V gene: TRBV5-8
J gene: TRBJ1-4
clone size: NA
D gene: TRBD1
CDR3 protein: CASSPGQGQNEKLFF
CDR3 DNA: TGTGCCAGCAGTCCGGGACAGGGTCAGAATGAAAAACTGTTTTTT

V gene: TRBV20-1
J gene: TRBJ2-7
clone size: NA
D gene: NA
CDR3 protein: CSARDPSEQYF
CDR3 DNA: TGCAGTGCTAGAGATCCCAGCGAGCAGTACTTC

V gene: TRBV2
J gene: TRBJ2-1
clone size: NA
D gene: TRBD2
CDR3 protein: CASSERRASGRGPSSYNEQFF
CDR3 DNA: TGTGCCAGCAGTGAAAGGCGAGCTAGCGGGAGAGGCCCGAGCTCCTACAATGAGCAGTTCTTC